This T cell receptor (beta chain) originates from a study of cytomegalovirus exposure and HLA in healthy donors. Regarding this clone: Antigen unknown.

PCR employed 60 Vbeta and 13 Jbeta primers. TCRdb keeps only in-frame clones here, not all; method: immunoSEQ multiplex PCR. The table has 150,000 to 200,000 clones, approximately 84% seen once. CDR3 size: 12 residues. The V and J ends lost 2 bases and 9 bases respectively, with 11 bases between them. Germline V gene lookup returns CDR1 GTSNPN and CDR2 SVGIG (reference sequence). General study findings and limits: High sensitivity and specificity were reportedly achieved when the classifier diagnosed cytomegalovirus status. Sequencing artifact likely explains a cluster of highly shared sequence variants.

This TCR came from a man younger than 30 in good health and CMV-seronegative. The sequenced sample was PBMCs. The chain combines TRBV30 with TRBJ2-1; possible D gene TRBD2, 7 bases. The CDR3 here is CAWSSGGGEQFF. In DNA form, the CDR3 reads TGTGCCTGGAGTTCGGGGGGCGGTGAGCAGTTCTTC. The entire variable domain, with the rest obtained from reference TRBV30 and TRBJ2-1, is as follows: SQTIHQWPATLVQPVGSPLSLECTVEGTSNPNLYWYRQAAGRGLQLLFYSVGIGQISSEVPQNLSASRPQDRQFILSSKKLLLSDSGFYLCAWSSGGGEQFFGPGTRLTVL.